Following are 32 T cell receptor beta chains from one sample sequenced in a study of T cells expressing NK-cell markers (dated by TCRdb to the early 2020s). Library preparation used 5' RACE. Sequencing instrument: Illumina HiSeq 2000. TCRdb reprocessed the reads, reporting each CDR3 protein sequence once and no DNA. This specimen's table enumerates 500,000 to 700,000 distinct CDR3 sequences. Of the sample, roughly 3.4% falls within the top ten clones. Sequencing was performed on blood T cells: a sorted CD56 or NKG2C T cell subset, CD4+ or CD8+ T cells, or bulk PBMC T cells (not recorded which). Every receptor here comes from a man aged 18 to 30 in good health. Donor details come from another sample of the same person, matched by shared clones.

V usage is TRBV11-2 and J usage is TRBJ2-2; TCRdb outputs TRBD1, but without DNA this stays unchecked. The length of the CDR3 is 14 residues. Germline CDR1 is SGHAT and CDR2 is FQNNGV. The chain's CDR3 is CASRRPGTTGELFF.

The chain carries TRBV19 and TRBJ2-5. From germline, CDR1 is LNHDA and CDR2 SQIVND (reference sequence). This CDR3 is built from 12 residues. The CDR3 spells CASSMGWETQYF.

The chain is built from TRBV29-1 and TRBJ2-1; TCRdb's D call, TRBD2, is unchecked because there is no DNA. The CDR3 runs to 17 residues. Per the germline V gene, CDR1 is SQVTM and CDR2 is ANQGSEA. The CDR3 here is CSVDGTSGRAGRNEQFF.

The rearrangement links TRBV10-3 to TRBJ2-7; TCRdb lists TRBD1, though no DNA is available to test this call. The length of the CDR3 is 13 residues. Germline V CDR1 and CDR2: ENHRY, SYGVKD. The CDR3 loop reads CATASGQGYEQYF.

The chain is built from TRBV12-3 or TRBV12-4 and TRBJ1-1; lacking DNA, the TRBD1 call made by TCRdb goes unchecked. The CDR3 has 13 amino acids. The CDR3 loop is CASSQGSGTEAFF.

V usage is TRBV20-1 and J usage is TRBJ2-2; TCRdb designates TRBD2, a call that cannot be tested without DNA. In germline, CDR1 is DFQATT, CDR2 SNEGSKA (reference sequence). The CDR3 sequence is 15 residues long. The CDR3 here is CSASGSDTNTGELFF.

The chain employs TRBV5-1 and TRBJ2-7; TCRdb picks TRBD2, but there is no DNA to check that call. This CDR3 contains 16 residues. Per the germline V gene, CDR1 is SGHRS and CDR2 is YFSETQ. The CDR3 is CASSLGGASGSYEQYF.

The rearrangement links TRBV25-1 to TRBJ1-2; the TCRdb call, TRBD1, lacks DNA for checking. The CDR3 runs to 15 residues. Looked up from germline, CDR1 is MGHDK and CDR2 is SYGVNS. The CDR3 loop reads CASSDRMDRGDGYTF.

This chain uses TRBV12-3 or TRBV12-4 with TRBJ1-3; TCRdb reports TRBD1, a call that lacks DNA to check it against. The CDR3 spans 16 residues. This chain's CDR3 is CASSISGTGVGNTIYF.

This rearrangement joins TRBV20-1 to TRBJ1-2; TCRdb picks TRBD1, but there is no DNA to check that call. Per germline, CDR1 DFQATT and CDR2 SNEGSKA (reference sequence). The CDR3 runs 14 residues. This CDR3 is CSARDDGRNYGYTF.

The genes are TRBV5-1 and TRBJ2-2. This CDR3 is 12 amino acids long. Germline V lookup: CDR1 SGHRS, CDR2 YFSETQ. This CDR3 reads CASSSLYGELFF. Full variable domain (missing parts from reference TRBV5-1 and TRBJ2-2): KAGVTQTPRYLIKTRGQQVTLSCSPISGHRSVSWYQQTPGQGLQFLFEYFSETQRNKGNFPGRFSGRQFSNSRSEMNVSTLELGDSALYLCASSSLYGELFFGEGSRLTVL.

This sequence joins TRBV12-3 or TRBV12-4 and TRBJ1-1. This CDR3 is 13 amino acids long. The CDR3 sequence is CASSSPSETEAFF.

The chain combines TRBV6-2 or TRBV6-3 with TRBJ2-7; TCRdb picks TRBD1, but there is no DNA to check that call. The germline CDR1 and CDR2 sequences are MNHEY and SVGEGT. This CDR3 region has 14 residues. CDR3 sequence reads: CASSFRESSPEQYF.

This chain joins TRBV7-2 and TRBJ2-1. CDR1 and CDR2 from the germline V gene are SGHTA and FQGNSA. This CDR3 contains 18 residues. CDR3 loop: CASSLTLRAPSSYNEQFF.

The chain joins TRBV29-1 to TRBJ2-1. The CDR3 has 15 residues. Germline V gene sequence: CDR1 SQVTM, CDR2 ANQGSEA. The CDR3 is CSVEGDETPYNEQFF.

The rearrangement links TRBV5-1 to TRBJ2-1; the TCRdb call, TRBD2, lacks DNA for checking. Germline V gives CDR1 SGHRS, CDR2 YFSETQ. This CDR3 contains 13 residues. The CDR3: CASSWGSSGGRFF.

The V call is TRBV7-9, the J call TRBJ2-1; the TCRdb D gene call, TRBD2, has no DNA to confirm it. CDR3 length equals 13 residues. The germline CDR1 and CDR2 sequences are SEHNR and FQNEAQ (reference sequence). The CDR3 protein is CASSLGLAGELFF. Full variable domain (rest looked up from reference TRBV7-9 and TRBJ2-1): DTGVSQNPRHKITKRGQNVTFRCDPISEHNRLYWYRQTLGQGPEFLTYFQNEAQLEKSRLLSDRFSAERPKGSFSTLEIQRTEQGDSAMYLCASSLGLAGELFFGPGTRLTVL.

The V and J genes are TRBV20-1 and TRBJ2-7; as DNA is missing, the TRBD2 call by TCRdb cannot be tested. The CDR3 is 15 residues long. From germline, CDR1 is DFQATT and CDR2 SNEGSKA (reference sequence). This CDR3 is CSARVAGVTRGEQYF.

The chain combines TRBV11-2 with TRBJ1-4; as DNA is missing, the TRBD1 call by TCRdb cannot be tested. The CDR3 runs 15 residues. Germline V gene sequence: CDR1 SGHAT, CDR2 FQNNGV. The CDR3 sequence: CASSDTYRVGEKLFF.

The rearrangement joins TRBV4-1 to TRBJ2-3; TCRdb indicates TRBD1, and absent DNA this call remains unverified. The V gene's germline CDR1 is MGHRA and CDR2 YSYEKL. The CDR3 covers 14 residues. This CDR3 reads CASSLGQPSDTQYF.

The chain combines TRBV7-8 with TRBJ2-7; the TCRdb D gene call, TRBD2, has no DNA to confirm it. The V gene's germline CDR1 is SGHVS and CDR2 FQNEAQ. The CDR3 is 12 amino acids. The chain's CDR3 is CASSRTEREQYF.

This sequence joins TRBV7-3 and TRBJ2-1; TCRdb reports TRBD1, a call that lacks DNA to check it against. The CDR3 length is 15 residues. From germline, CDR1 is SGHTA and CDR2 FQGTGA. This CDR3 is CASSFDRVNYNEQFF. Drawing the rest from reference TRBV7-3 and TRBJ2-1, the complete variable domain is GAGVSQTPSNKVTEKGKYVELRCDPISGHTALYWYRQSLGQGPEFLIYFQGTGAADDSGLPNDRFFAVRPEGSVSTLKIQRTERGDSAVYLCASSFDRVNYNEQFFGPGTRLTVL.

This chain links TRBV7-3 with TRBJ2-3; the TCRdb call, TRBD2, lacks DNA for checking. The germline gives CDR1 SGHTA, CDR2 FQGTGA. This CDR3 comprises 14 residues. The CDR3 reads CASSSGSATDTQYF.

This sequence joins TRBV20-1 and TRBJ1-5; TCRdb's D call, TRBD1, is unchecked because there is no DNA. CDR3 length: 15 amino acids. Germline CDR1 reads DFQATT; CDR2 reads SNEGSKA (reference sequence). CDR3 loop: CSATGQGQKDEPQHF.

This chain joins TRBV4-1 and TRBJ2-4; with no DNA, the TCRdb D assignment of TRBD2 cannot be verified. Per the germline V gene, CDR1 is MGHRA and CDR2 is YSYEKL. The CDR3 consists of 17 residues. This CDR3 reads CASSQERSTGTLNIQYF.

This sequence joins TRBV20-1 and TRBJ2-5; TCRdb's assignment of TRBD1 cannot be checked, as there is no DNA. Germline values: CDR1 DFQATT, CDR2 SNEGSKA (reference sequence). This CDR3 is 15 amino acids long. The CDR3 spells CSAAPLQGNQETQYF.

V is TRBV19 and J is TRBJ2-5. In germline, CDR1 is LNHDA, CDR2 SQIVND (reference sequence). The CDR3 length is 12 residues. The CDR3: CASSIDRETQYF.

V and J are TRBV7-2 and TRBJ1-5. The CDR3 length is 16 residues. Germline V gives CDR1 SGHTA, CDR2 FQGNSA. The CDR3 spells CASSLALRTVNQPQHF.

This chain links TRBV5-5 with TRBJ2-5. CDR1 is SGHKS, CDR2 YYEKEE, per germline (reference sequence). This CDR3 comprises 14 residues. CDR3 loop: CASSLGLAPETQYF.

The chain recombines TRBV7-2 with TRBJ2-3; the TRBD1 assignment by TCRdb is unverifiable without DNA. The CDR3 sequence is 14 residues long. Germline V lookup: CDR1 SGHTA, CDR2 FQGNSA. CDR3 protein: CASSLDQGVDTQYF.

The chain has TRBV24-1 and TRBJ1-2; without DNA, the TCRdb call of TRBD1 cannot be checked. Germline CDR1 KGHDR, CDR2 SFDVKD. This CDR3 comprises 14 residues. The CDR3 sequence: CATSEPGTAYGYTF.

CDR3 sequence: CASRGRGLARNEQFF. The chain uses TRBV12-3 or TRBV12-4 and TRBJ2-1; absent DNA, TCRdb's TRBD2 call cannot be checked. This CDR3 is 15 amino acids long.